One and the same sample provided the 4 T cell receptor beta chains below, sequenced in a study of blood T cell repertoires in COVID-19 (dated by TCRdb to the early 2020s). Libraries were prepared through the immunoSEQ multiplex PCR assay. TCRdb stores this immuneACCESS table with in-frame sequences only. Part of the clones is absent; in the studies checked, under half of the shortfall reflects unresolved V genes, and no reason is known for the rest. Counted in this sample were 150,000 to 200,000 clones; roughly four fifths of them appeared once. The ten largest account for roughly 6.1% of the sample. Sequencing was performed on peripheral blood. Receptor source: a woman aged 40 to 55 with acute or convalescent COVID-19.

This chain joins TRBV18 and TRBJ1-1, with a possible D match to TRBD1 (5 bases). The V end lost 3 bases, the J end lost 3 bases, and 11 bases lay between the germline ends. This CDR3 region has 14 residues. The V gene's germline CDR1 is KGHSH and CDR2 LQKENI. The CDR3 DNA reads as TGTGCCAGCTCACCCACGGACAAGTACACTGAAGCTTTCTTT. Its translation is CASSPTDKYTEAFF.

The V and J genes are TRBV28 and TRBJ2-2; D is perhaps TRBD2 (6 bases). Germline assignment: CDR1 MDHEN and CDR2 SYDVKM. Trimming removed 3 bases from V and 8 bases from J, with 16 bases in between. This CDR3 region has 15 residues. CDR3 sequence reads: CASSFPGRERGELFF. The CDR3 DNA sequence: TGTGCCAGCAGTTTCCCGGGTCGGGAGCGGGGGGAGCTGTTTTTT.

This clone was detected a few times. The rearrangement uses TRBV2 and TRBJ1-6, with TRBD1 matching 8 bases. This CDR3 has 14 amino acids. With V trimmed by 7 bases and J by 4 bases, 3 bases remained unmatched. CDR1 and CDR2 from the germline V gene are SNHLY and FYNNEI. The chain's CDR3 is CASTQGAYNSPLHF. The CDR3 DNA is TGTGCCAGCACCCAGGGGGCGTATAATTCACCCCTCCACTTT.

The CDR3 reads CASSLRRAPDYNEQFF. CDR3 nucleotides: TGTGCCAGCAGCTTACGGCGGGCGCCTGATTACAATGAGCAGTTCTTC. The genes are TRBV11-2 and TRBJ2-1; possible D gene TRBD2, 5 bases. V lost 2 bases to trimming and J lost 4 bases, with 15 bases between them. This CDR3 has 16 residues. Germline V gene sequence: CDR1 SGHAT, CDR2 FQNNGV.